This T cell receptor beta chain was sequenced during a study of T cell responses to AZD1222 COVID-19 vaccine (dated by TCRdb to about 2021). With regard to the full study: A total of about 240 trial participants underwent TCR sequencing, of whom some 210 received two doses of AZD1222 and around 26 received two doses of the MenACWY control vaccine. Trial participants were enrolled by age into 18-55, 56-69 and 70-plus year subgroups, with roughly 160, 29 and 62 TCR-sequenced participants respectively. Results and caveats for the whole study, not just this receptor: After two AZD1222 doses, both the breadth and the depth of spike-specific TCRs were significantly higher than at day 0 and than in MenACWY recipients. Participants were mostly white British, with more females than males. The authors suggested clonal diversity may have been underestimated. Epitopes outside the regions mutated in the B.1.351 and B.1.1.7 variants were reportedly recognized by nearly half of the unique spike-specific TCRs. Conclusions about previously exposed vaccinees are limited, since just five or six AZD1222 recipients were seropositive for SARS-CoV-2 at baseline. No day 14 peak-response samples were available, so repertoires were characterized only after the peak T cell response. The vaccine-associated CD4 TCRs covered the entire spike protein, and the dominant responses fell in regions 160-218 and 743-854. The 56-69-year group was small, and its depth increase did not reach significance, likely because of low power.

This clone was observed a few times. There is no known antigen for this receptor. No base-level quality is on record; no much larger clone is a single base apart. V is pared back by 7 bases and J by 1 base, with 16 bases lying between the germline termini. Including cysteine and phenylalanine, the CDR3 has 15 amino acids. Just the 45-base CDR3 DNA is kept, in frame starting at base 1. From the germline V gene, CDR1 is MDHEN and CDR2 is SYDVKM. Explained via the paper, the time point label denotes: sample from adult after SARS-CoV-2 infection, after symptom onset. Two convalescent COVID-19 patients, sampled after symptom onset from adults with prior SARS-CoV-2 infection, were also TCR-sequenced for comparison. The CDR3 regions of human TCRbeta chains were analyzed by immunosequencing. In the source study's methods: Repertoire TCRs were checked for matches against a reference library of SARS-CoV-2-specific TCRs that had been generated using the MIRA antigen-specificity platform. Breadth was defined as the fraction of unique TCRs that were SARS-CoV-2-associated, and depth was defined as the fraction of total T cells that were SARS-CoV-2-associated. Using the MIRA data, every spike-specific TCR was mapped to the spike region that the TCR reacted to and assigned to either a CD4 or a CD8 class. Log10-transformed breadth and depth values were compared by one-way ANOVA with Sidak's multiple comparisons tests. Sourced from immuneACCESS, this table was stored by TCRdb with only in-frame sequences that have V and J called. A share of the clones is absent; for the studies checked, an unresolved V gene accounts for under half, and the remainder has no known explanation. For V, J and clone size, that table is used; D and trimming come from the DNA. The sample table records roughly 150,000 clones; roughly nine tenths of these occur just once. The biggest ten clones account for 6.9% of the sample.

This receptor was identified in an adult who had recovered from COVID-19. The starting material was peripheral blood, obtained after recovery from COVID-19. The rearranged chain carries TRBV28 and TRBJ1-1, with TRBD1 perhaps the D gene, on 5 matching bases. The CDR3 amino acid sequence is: CASTLEGPRNTEAFF. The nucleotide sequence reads TGTGCCAGCACCCTAGAGGGACCGAGGAACACTGAAGCTTTCTTT.